This T cell receptor beta chain derives from a study of blood T cell repertoires in COVID-19 (TCRdb year 2020). Regarding the study in general: The collaborator samples originated in the United States, Italy and Spain and spanned the acute and convalescent phases of COVID-19. The prospective study material was composed of cDNA or gDNA derived from T cells, B-cell-depleted T cells, or PBMCs. Deeply sampled blood TCRbeta repertoires from subjects exposed to, actively infected with, or recovered from COVID-19 were included in the dataset. The repertoires were made available in a free public database intended to serve as a resource for research on the immune response to SARS-CoV-2. Samples were obtained from the ongoing ImmuneRACE study (first 160 participants) and from about 1,300 subjects provided by 6 global collaborators. A de-identified subject ID, COVID-19 status, age in years and sex were almost always included in the sample metadata. Where HLA class I and class II types were available, the types were taken from metadata supplied by the sample provider, not from assay-based typing.

What the work shows at the level of the full study, not this receptor alone: The quantity of clinical and demographic metadata differed by source and by participant and was supplied without curation.

Each collaborating institution followed its own protocols to collect whole blood in K2EDTA tubes. For TCRbeta analysis, collaborators shipped samples as frozen whole blood, isolated PBMCs, or DNA extracted from either of those sample types. For this clone: It has no known antigen specificity. Within one base of it there is no much larger clone, and no base qualities were kept.

TCRbeta CDR3 regions were amplified from genomic DNA using the immunoSEQ Assay, a bias-controlled multiplex PCR. The original methods were these. Within the assay, amplification of reference gene primers was used to estimate how many nucleated cells each sample contained. To quantify the absolute abundance of each unique TCRbeta CDR3 rearrangement, sequence reads were collapsed and filtered. For each sample, productive Simpson clonality was calculated as the square root of Simpson's diversity index over productive rearrangements. Sourced from immuneACCESS, this table was stored by TCRdb with only in-frame sequences that have V and J called. A share of the clones is absent; for the studies checked, an unresolved V gene accounts for under half, and the remainder has no known explanation. That table furnishes V, J and clone size, whereas the DNA furnished D and trimming. The table for this sample lists about 270,000 clones; about nine tenths of them were counted only once. Around 8.8% of the sample rests with the top ten.

For this chain, trimming is 3 bases at the V end and 8 bases at the J end, and the number of junction bases without a gene match is 7. CDR1 and CDR2 are read off the germline V gene as SGDLS and YYNGEE. Taken from cysteine to phenylalanine, the CDR3 has 16 residues. Just CDR3 DNA is preserved here, 48 bases in frame from base 1. The sequenced sample was peripheral blood. In this chain, TRBV9 is recombined with TRBJ1-6; 11 middle bases align to TRBD1. This receptor was taken from a man aged 40-55 years with active or convalescent COVID-19. The DNA is as follows: TGTGCCAGCAGCGGAGGACAGGGGGCTCAGGATTCACCCCTCCACTTT. It codes for CASSGGQGAQDSPLHF. Supplemented by the reference TRBV9 and TRBJ1-6 proteins around the CDR3, the complete variable domain is DSGVTQTPKHLITATGQRVTLRCSPRSGDLSVYWYQQSLDQGLQFLIQYYNGEERAKGNILERFSAQQFPDLHSELNLSSLELGDSALYFCASSGGQGAQDSPLHFGNGTRLTVT.